The 17 T cell receptor beta chains reported below all come from one sample, sequenced in a study of blood T cells in healthy people across ages. A J-beta primer mix and a sample-barcoded 5' primer were used in a second PCR of about 6 to 12 cycles. MiXCR was run by TCRdb on the 5' RACE reads, yielding one entry per CDR3 protein. The sample carries roughly 1,700,000 distinct CDR3 sequences, 28% recorded once. Sequenced input: blood. The receptors were gathered from a woman under 40 in good health.

This clonotype was detected ten times or more. The rearrangement links TRBV7-2 to TRBJ2-2; D is uncertain. Trimming cost V 3 bases and J 3 bases, with 5 bases left between them. The CDR3 runs 13 residues. Per the germline V gene, CDR1 is SGHTA and CDR2 is FQGNSA. CDR3 region: CASSLGYTGELFF. The CDR3 DNA reads TGTGCCAGCAGCTTGGGGTACACCGGGGAGCTGTTTTTT.

To note about this clonotype: The junction departs from germline at one end; a sequencing error may be responsible. This sequence joins TRBV12-3 or TRBV12-4 and TRBJ2-3, with D unclear. This CDR3 comprises 14 residues. CDR3 bases: TGTGCCAGCAGTTTCAGCCCGAACGCAGATGCGCAGTATTTT. Its protein is CASSFSPNADAQYF.

This clonotype was detected only a few times. The V call is TRBV3-1, the J call TRBJ1-2; tentative D call: TRBD1 (6 bases). The CDR3 spans 15 residues. Germline lookup yields CDR1 LGHDT and CDR2 YNNKEL (reference sequence). Trimming removed 1 base at V and 4 bases at J, with 13 bases between. For the CDR3, the DNA is TGTGCCAGCAGCCAAGGTGGAGGGGGATCCTATGGCTACACCTTC. Translating gives CASSQGGGGSYGYTF.

This clonotype was detected many times. This chain uses TRBV5-1 with TRBJ1-2, with D perhaps matching TRBD1 (6 bases). Germline CDR1 and CDR2: SGHRS and YFSETQ. Trimming shortened V by 4 bases and J by 6 bases, and 22 bases separated the two germline ends. This CDR3 contains 16 residues. The CDR3 DNA sequence: TGCGCCAGCAGCCCACAGAGACTACAGGGAGGCAATGGCTACACCTTC. It yields the protein CASSPQRLQGGNGYTF.

This clonotype was observed a few times. The chain has TRBV11-2 and TRBJ1-4; the match to TRBD1 covers 9 bases. The CDR3 sequence is 14 residues long. Germline values: CDR1 SGHAT, CDR2 FQNNGV. V lost 5 bases, J lost 7 bases, and 5 bases stayed unmatched. The CDR3 DNA is TGTGCCAGCAGCCCGGACAGGGGAAGTGAAAAACTGTTTTTT. As protein: CASSPDRGSEKLFF.

This sequence joins TRBV29-1 and TRBJ2-7; D remains ambiguous. Germline CDR1 SQVTM, CDR2 ANQGSEA. The CDR3 sequence is 11 residues long. V shed 5 bases and J shed 5 bases, with 10 bases lying between them. CDR3 sequence: CSVYGPDEQYF. The CDR3 region has the DNA TGCAGCGTTTACGGGCCCGACGAGCAGTACTTC.

A few counts support this clonotype. This chain links TRBV20-1 with TRBJ1-5; D is possibly TRBD1 (5 bases). Trimming took 3 bases from V and 11 from J, leaving 17 bases between them. Per the germline V gene, CDR1 is DFQATT and CDR2 is SNEGSKA (reference sequence). CDR3 length: 13 residues. The CDR3 nucleotides are TGCAGTGCTAGTCTCCAGGGCCTCGGGGCCCAGCATTTT. Its translation: CSASLQGLGAQHF.

This clonotype showed up just a few times. The chain employs TRBV24-1 and TRBJ2-1; 10 bases are shared with TRBD2. CDR3 length equals 16 residues. The germline V gene encodes CDR1 KGHDR and CDR2 SFDVKD. V shed 1 base, J shed 10 bases, and the junction held 9 bases outside the gene matches. CDR3 DNA: TGTGCCACCAGTGATTTTCTAGCGGGGGCCCTCGCCGAGCAGTTCTTC. Amino acid sequence: CATSDFLAGALAEQFF.

The J gene is TRBJ2-7, the V gene TRBV7-2; 13 nucleotides match TRBD2. V lost 5 bases and J lost 6; bases outside the gene matches: 13. The germline gives CDR1 SGHTA, CDR2 FQGNSA. This CDR3 region has 17 residues. Written as DNA, the CDR3 is TGTGCCAGCAGCCGACTAGCGGGAGGATGGAGGTCGGGCGAGCAGTACTTC. It is translated as CASSRLAGGWRSGEQYF.

There are many counts of this clonotype. The J gene is TRBJ2-1, the V gene TRBV12-3 or TRBV12-4, with 9 nucleotides matching TRBD2. This CDR3 spans 17 amino acids. Trimming cost V 4 bases and J 11 bases; bases outside gene matches: 18. The CDR3 nucleotides are TGTGCCAGCAGTTCCAACAGAGGGGGTGGACTAGCGCGGCAGCAGTTCTTC. It yields the protein CASSSNRGGGLARQQFF.

As to this clonotype: This may be a read error: a much more frequent sequence differs by one nucleotide. The chain has TRBV7-6 and TRBJ2-5; tentatively, D is TRBD2 (6 bases). The better agreement between TRBJ2-1 and the DNA end casts doubt on the J call. The length of the CDR3 is 14 residues. Germline values: CDR1 SGHVS, CDR2 FNYEAQ. In DNA, the CDR3 is TGTGCCAGCAGCTTAGCAGGTTCTCGGGAGACCCAGTTCTTC. Translation gives CASSLAGSRETQFF.

The chain has TRBV7-2 and TRBJ2-1; TRBD2 matches at 11 bases. This CDR3 comprises 16 residues. CDR1 is SGHTA and CDR2 is FQGNSA in the germline V gene. Losses at the gene ends were 4 bases for V and 6 bases for J; bases not matched to a gene: 8. The CDR3, as DNA: TGTGCCAGCAGCTCAGGCATAGCGGGAGGGAGCAATGAGCAGTTCTTC. Residues: CASSSGIAGGSNEQFF.

This chain joins TRBV5-1 and TRBJ2-5, with TRBD1 as a possible D gene (6 bases). Germline CDR1 and CDR2: SGHRS and YFSETQ. V dropped 3 bases and J dropped 5 bases, with 14 bases sitting between them. The CDR3 is 14 residues long. CDR3 sequence (DNA): TGCGCCAGCAGCTCGGACAGCCCTGGTGAGACCCAGTACTTC. Translating gives CASSSDSPGETQYF. Full variable domain (missing parts from reference TRBV5-1 and TRBJ2-5): KAGVTQTPRYLIKTRGQQVTLSCSPISGHRSVSWYQQTPGQGLQFLFEYFSETQRNKGNFPGRFSGRQFSNSRSEMNVSTLELGDSALYLCASSSDSPGETQYFGPGTRLLVL.

Concerning this clonotype: Germline is not matched at one junction end, which may reflect a read error. V and J are TRBV6-4 and TRBJ2-1; perhaps TRBD2 as D (6 bases). The CDR3 totals 14 residues. CDR1 and CDR2 from the germline V gene are MRHNA and SNTAGT. In DNA form, the CDR3 reads TGTGTCAGCAGTGACAAGGGACTTTACAATGAGCAGTTCTTC. It specifies CVSSDKGLYNEQFF.

This clonotype was counted a few times. The chain recombines TRBV5-1 with TRBJ2-1; 10 bases fit TRBD2. Unmatched junction bases numbered 12, after V lost 3 bases and J lost 6 bases. Germline V gene data show CDR1 as SGHRS and CDR2 as YFSETQ. The length of the CDR3 is 17 residues. CDR3 in amino acids: CASSWGFSSGGGNEQFF. The CDR3 nucleotides read TGCGCCAGCAGCTGGGGCTTCTCTAGCGGGGGAGGCAATGAGCAGTTCTTC.

This clonotype showed up just a few times. The chain combines TRBV12-3 or TRBV12-4 with TRBJ2-5; 14 nucleotides match TRBD2. The CDR3 sequence is 14 residues long. V trimming: 6 bases; J trimming: 11 bases; junction bases outside the gene matches: 8. The CDR3 nucleotides read TGTGCCAGCAGCCAGGGACTAGCGGGGGAGGGGCAGTACTTC. Its translation: CASSQGLAGEGQYF.

In its sample, this clonotype was seen a few times. The genes are TRBV25-1 and TRBJ2-1, with unresolved D. CDR3 length: 12 residues. Germline lookup yields CDR1 MGHDK and CDR2 SYGVNS. Trimming left V 6 bases short and J 9 bases short, with 12 bases between. In nucleotides, the CDR3 is TGTGCCAGCAGCGCCCCATTGAGTGAGCAGTTCTTC. This translates into CASSAPLSEQFF.